This record concerns one TCR beta chain sequence. No antigen is known for it. The treatment was: some 20 received Ad26.COV2.S at low or high dose, single or two shots; about 5 received placebo; per-sample allocation not given. Day 63 after the first vaccine or placebo injection was the time point for sampling. The sample came from a Boston adult aged 18-55 years. Generated by immunoSEQ multiplex PCR, the TCRdb table keeps only in-frame clones and is missing some. Of 350,000 to 550,000 clones listed, roughly 89% were seen once; the top ten hold about 2.5%. This sample stems from a study of Ad26.COV2.S vaccination and SARS-CoV-2 variants. Regarding the study as a whole: Breadth measured for non-spike TCRs was similar across vaccine and placebo recipients.

This CDR3 region has 14 residues. The V gene's germline CDR1 is MNHEY and CDR2 SVGAGI. Losses at the gene ends were 8 bases for V and 2 bases for J; bases not matched to a gene: 5. The V call is TRBV6-5, the J call TRBJ2-3; TRBD2 matches 9 bases. The input for sequencing was peripheral blood, taken in a trial of Ad26.COV2.S vaccine versus placebo. The sequence came from a person between 18 and 65 years old who received the Ad26.COV2.S COVID-19 vaccine or a placebo. The CDR3 region is CASGLAGYTDTQYF. The CDR3 DNA follows: TGTGCCAGCGGGCTAGCGGGATACACAGATACGCAGTATTTT.